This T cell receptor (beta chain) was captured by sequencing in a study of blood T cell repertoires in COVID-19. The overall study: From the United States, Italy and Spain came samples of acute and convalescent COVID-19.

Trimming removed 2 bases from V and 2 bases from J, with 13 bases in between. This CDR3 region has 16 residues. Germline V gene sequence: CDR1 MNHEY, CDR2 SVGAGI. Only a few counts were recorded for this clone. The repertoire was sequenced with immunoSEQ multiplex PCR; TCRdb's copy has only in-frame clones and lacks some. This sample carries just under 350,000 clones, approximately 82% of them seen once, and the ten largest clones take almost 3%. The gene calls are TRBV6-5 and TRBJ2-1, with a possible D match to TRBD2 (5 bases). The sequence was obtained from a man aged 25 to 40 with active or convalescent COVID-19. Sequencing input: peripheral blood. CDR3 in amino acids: CASSYRVARPYNEQFF. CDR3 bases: TGTGCCAGCAGTTACCGGGTAGCGAGACCCTACAATGAGCAGTTCTTC.